The sequence of this T cell receptor beta chain was determined in a study of CD8+ T cells in alopecia areata. Whole-study context: Treated patients were given 5 to 10 mg oral tofacitinib twice daily. Overall study findings and caveats: Since there was just one nonresponder, nobody can yet say how baseline CD8+ expansion ties to response.

TCR sequencing used cDNA made by reverse transcription of extracted RNA. Sequencing used immunoSEQ multiplex PCR; TCRdb keeps in-frame clones, though not all of them. The table records about 270,000 clones, around 64% of them present only once. With respect to this clone: The antigen is unknown.

Specified treatment: oral pan-JAK inhibitor, 5-10 mg twice daily. In alopecia areata patients, both lesional scalp punch biopsies and peripheral blood were collected. V lost 1 base and J lost 11, with 12 bases in between. This CDR3 region has 14 residues. Germline CDR1 and CDR2: LGHNA and YNFKEQ. The TCR comes from a human donor with alopecia areata. The chain is built from TRBV4-2 and TRBJ1-6; the D gene is possibly TRBD1 (5 bases). This specimen consisted of CD4+ T cells sorted from blood, obtained at week 52, from a patient treated with tofacitinib. The CDR3, as DNA: TGTGCCAGCAGCCAAGTAAACGGGGCGGCACCCCTCCACTTT. It codes for CASSQVNGAAPLHF.